This entry lists 32 T cell receptor beta chains sequenced from one sample in a study of blood T cell repertoires in COVID-19. Produced via immunoSEQ multiplex PCR; TCRdb's table is partial and in-frame only. The data hold some 220,000 clones, with 70% to 90% observed a single time. Input material: peripheral blood. These receptors all come from a woman under 30 who had recovered from COVID-19.

This chain joins TRBV24-1 and TRBJ2-2; D is unresolved. This CDR3 has 15 amino acids. The germline V gene has CDR1 KGHDR and CDR2 SFDVKD. Trimming pared 4 bases from V and 3 bases from J, leaving 11 bases between. The CDR3 DNA is TGTGCCACCAGTGACCAAGCCTCTGACACCGGGGAGCTGTTTTTT. Its translation: CATSDQASDTGELFF.

V gene TRBV27 combines with J gene TRBJ2-3; D possibly corresponds to TRBD2 (6 bases). The CDR3 sequence is 17 residues long. Germline V gives CDR1 MNHEY, CDR2 SMNVEV (reference sequence). Trimming pared 2 bases from V and 0 bases from J, leaving 15 bases between. The CDR3 bases are TGTGCCAGCAGTTTAATCTTCCCGGACTACAGCACAGATACGCAGTATTTT. It codes for CASSLIFPDYSTDTQYF.

The gene calls are TRBV19 and TRBJ2-1, with 9 bases identical to TRBD1. V dropped 7 bases and J dropped 9; count of bases not matched to a gene: 4. The CDR3 runs to 12 residues. The germline V gene has CDR1 LNHDA and CDR2 SQIVND (reference sequence). CDR3 DNA sequence: TGTGCCAGTACCACAGGGGGCGGTGAGCAGTTCTTC. Translating gives CASTTGGGEQFF.

The chain recombines TRBV7-9 with TRBJ2-1, with 9 bases aligning to TRBD2. CDR3 length: 16 residues. Germline V gene sequence: CDR1 SEHNR, CDR2 FQNEAQ (reference sequence). V lost 3 bases, J lost 0 bases, and 3 bases stayed unmatched. CDR3: CASSLGSGSSYNEQFF. For the CDR3, the DNA is TGTGCCAGCAGCTTGGGTAGCGGGAGCTCCTACAATGAGCAGTTCTTC.

The chain carries TRBV6-6 and TRBJ2-7, with D tentatively TRBD2 (5 bases). The length of the CDR3 is 13 residues. V dropped 6 bases and J dropped 2 bases, with 11 bases sitting between them. Germline lookup yields CDR1 MNHNY and CDR2 SVGAGI (reference sequence). The CDR3 protein is CASSPGVTYEQYF. In DNA, the CDR3 is TGTGCCAGCAGCCCCGGGGTGACCTACGAGCAGTACTTC.

This sequence joins TRBV3-1 (or the pseudogene TRBV3-2) and TRBJ1-1, with D unresolved. Trimming cost V 4 bases and J 4 bases, with 10 bases left between them. The CDR3 consists of 13 residues. Germline V gives CDR1 LGHDT, CDR2 YNNKEL (reference sequence). DNA for the CDR3: TGTGCCAGCAGCCCGATGAGCGGCACTGAAGCTTTCTTT. This encodes CASSPMSGTEAFF.

The chain uses TRBV10-3 and TRBJ2-3; perhaps TRBD2 as D (5 bases). The V gene lost 6 bases and the J gene lost 1 base, with 8 bases spanning the gap. From germline, CDR1 is ENHRY and CDR2 SYGVKD. The CDR3 consists of 13 residues. CDR3 amino acids: CAISEGGTDTQYF. CDR3 in DNA: TGTGCCATCAGCGAGGGAGGCACAGATACGCAGTATTTT.

The V gene is TRBV11-1, the J gene TRBJ2-7; 9 bases are a match to TRBD1. The CDR3 runs 14 residues. Looked up from germline, CDR1 is SGHAT and CDR2 is FQDESV (reference sequence). V lost 4 bases and J lost 3; bases outside the gene matches: 4. The CDR3 loop reads CASSSGQGLYEQYF. The CDR3 DNA is TGTGCCAGCAGCTCCGGACAGGGGCTCTACGAGCAGTACTTC. Complete variable domain (other parts from reference TRBV11-1 and TRBJ2-7): EAEVAQSPRYKITEKSQAVAFWCDPISGHATLYWYRQILGQGPELLVQFQDESVVDDSQLPKDRFSAERLKGVDSTLKIQPAELGDSAMYLCASSSGQGLYEQYFGPGTRLTVT.

This chain uses TRBV6-5 with TRBJ2-5; maybe TRBD1 (6 bases). The CDR3 covers 14 residues. Germline-derived CDR1 and CDR2 are MNHEY and SVGAGI. V shed 2 bases and J shed 1 base, with 8 bases lying between them. Here the CDR3 reads CASSYRQAQETQYF. CDR3 in DNA: TGTGCCAGCAGTTACCGACAGGCCCAAGAGACCCAGTACTTC.

V gene TRBV6-5 combines with J gene TRBJ2-7, with TRBD1 matching over 7 bases. Germline-derived CDR1 and CDR2 are MNHEY and SVGAGI. The CDR3 has 15 amino acids. The junction had 10 bases not matched to a gene; V was cut back by 6 bases and J by 2 bases. CDR3 residues: CASRLTTGPTYEQYF. The DNA for the CDR3 is TGTGCCAGCAGACTTACGACAGGGCCCACCTACGAGCAGTACTTC.

The chain recombines TRBV4-3 with TRBJ2-3, with TRBD2 matching 8 bases. Trimming at V came to 2 bases and at J to 5 bases, leaving 0 bases not matched to a gene. Germline V CDR1 and CDR2: LGHNA, YSLEER. This CDR3 spans 13 amino acids. This chain's CDR3 is CASSQTSGDTQYF. Here the CDR3 DNA reads TGCGCCAGCAGCCAAACTAGCGGAGATACGCAGTATTTT.

This clone has a single count. This chain uses TRBV18 with TRBJ1-6; maybe TRBD1 (5 bases). Trimming pared 2 bases from V and 7 bases from J, leaving 9 bases between. There are 14 residues in the CDR3. The germline CDR1 and CDR2 sequences are KGHSH and LQKENI. The CDR3 protein is CASSPDSLNSPLHF. The CDR3 DNA is TGTGCCAGCTCACCAGACAGCTTAAATTCACCCCTCCACTTT.

This sequence joins TRBV13 and TRBJ1-4, with D possibly matching TRBD1 (6 bases). The germline V gene encodes CDR1 PRHDT and CDR2 FYEKMQ (reference sequence). This CDR3 region has 13 residues. Trimming cost V 5 bases and J 7 bases, with 11 bases left between them. The DNA for the CDR3 is TGTGCCAGCAGCGAAAACAGGGTTGAAAAACTGTTTTTT. Protein: CASSENRVEKLFF.

The CDR3 DNA sequence: TGCGCCAGCAGCCAAGATAGGGGGTCCGGGGAGCTGTTTTTT. This gives the protein CASSQDRGSGELFF. This chain uses TRBV4-1 with TRBJ2-2; D is perhaps TRBD1 (6 bases). CDR1 and CDR2 (germline): MGHRA, YSYEKL. V dropped 0 bases and J dropped 6 bases, with 8 bases sitting between them. The CDR3 contains 14 residues.

This clone was seen only once. Other nucleotide sequences from this sample produce the same CDR3. V usage is TRBV4-2 and J usage is TRBJ1-5; TRBD1 matches 8 bases. Per the germline V gene, CDR1 is LGHNA and CDR2 is YNFKEQ. This CDR3 comprises 13 residues. With 3 bases clipped from V and 6 bases from J, the junction kept 1 base outside the gene matches. This CDR3 reads CASSQDRAQPQHF. CDR3 nucleotide sequence: TGTGCCAGCAGCCAGGACAGGGCTCAGCCCCAGCATTTT.

The genes are TRBV18 and TRBJ1-1; D might be TRBD1 (5 bases). The CDR3 spans 15 residues. CDR1 is KGHSH, CDR2 LQKENI, per germline. V was cut by 0 bases and J by 1 base, with 9 bases left in between. CDR3 nucleotide sequence: TGTGCCAGCTCACCACCGGAGGGGAGGAACACTGAAGCTTTCTTT. Protein: CASSPPEGRNTEAFF.

The chain couples TRBV19 to TRBJ2-7; a possible D gene is TRBD2 (6 bases). V was cut by 1 base and J by 2 bases, with 12 bases left in between. Per the germline V gene, CDR1 is LNHDA and CDR2 is SQIVND (reference sequence). The CDR3 length is 15 residues. In DNA form, the CDR3 reads TGTGCCAGTAGTATAGCTGGGGACTCGGCCTACGAGCAGTACTTC. Its translation: CASSIAGDSAYEQYF. The full variable domain, with the rest looked up from reference TRBV19 and TRBJ2-7, is DGGITQSPKYLFRKEGQNVTLSCEQNLNHDAMYWYRQDPGQGLRLIYYSQIVNDFQKGDIAEGYSVSREKKESFPLTVTSAQKNPTAFYLCASSIAGDSAYEQYFGPGTRLTVT.

V usage is TRBV12-3 or TRBV12-4 and J usage is TRBJ1-5; D not resolved. This CDR3 is 13 amino acids long. Trimming took off 7 bases at V and 2 bases at J, with 9 bases between the two ends. CDR3 residues: CASTFAGNQPQHF. The CDR3 DNA sequence: TGTGCCAGCACCTTTGCAGGCAATCAGCCCCAGCATTTT.

The chain carries TRBV6-1 and TRBJ2-1; 10 positions match TRBD2. This CDR3 is 15 amino acids long. V dropped 3 bases and J dropped 7; count of bases not matched to a gene: 6. In germline, CDR1 is MNHNS, CDR2 SASEGT. The CDR3 nucleotides read TGTGCCAGCAGTGAGAGCGGGAGGGCCTGGAATGAGCAGTTCTTC. It translates to CASSESGRAWNEQFF.

This clone was picked up a small number of times. This chain uses TRBV3-1 (or the pseudogene TRBV3-2) with TRBJ1-1, with TRBD1 as a possible D gene (6 bases). The CDR3 totals 15 residues. CDR1 LGHDT and CDR2 YNNKEL come from the germline V gene (reference sequence). Trimming stripped 0 bases from V and 1 base from J, with 9 bases between. The CDR3 loop is CASSQEGGANTEAFF. Here the CDR3 DNA reads TGTGCCAGCAGCCAAGAGGGGGGGGCGAACACTGAAGCTTTCTTT.

The CDR3 spells CASSITGTSGSYEQYF. The CDR3 DNA sequence: TGTGCCAGTAGTATCACCGGGACTAGCGGTTCCTACGAGCAGTACTTC. This sequence joins TRBV19 and TRBJ2-7, with TRBD2 identical over 11 bases. The trim removed 3 bases at V and 1 base at J, leaving 5 bases unmatched. The CDR3 runs to 16 residues. Germline loops: CDR1 LNHDA, CDR2 SQIVND (reference sequence).

The gene calls are TRBV3-1 (or the pseudogene TRBV3-2) and TRBJ1-1, with D uncertain. CDR1 LGHDT and CDR2 YNNKEL come from the germline V gene (reference sequence). Between the trimmed V and J ends, which lost 3 bases and 4 bases, there was a span of 15 bases. This CDR3 spans 15 amino acids. The CDR3 nucleotides read TGTGCCAGCAGCCATTCGGGGATAAGTGTCACTGAAGCTTTCTTT. Its protein is CASSHSGISVTEAFF.

The chain links TRBV4-1 to TRBJ1-2; D is perhaps TRBD1 (5 bases). V was shortened by 0 bases and J by 8 bases, with 16 bases between the two germline ends. The CDR3 has 15 amino acids. The germline V gene has CDR1 MGHRA and CDR2 YSYEKL. DNA for the CDR3: TGCGCCAGCAGCCAAGATCCTAGTGGAGGGACCGGCTACACCTTC. Protein sequence: CASSQDPSGGTGYTF.

The V gene is TRBV27, the J gene TRBJ2-3, with D perhaps TRBD2 (7 bases). The CDR3 is 16 residues long. Per the germline V gene, CDR1 is MNHEY and CDR2 is SMNVEV (reference sequence). V was clipped by 10 bases and J by 6 bases, with 26 bases between them. DNA of the CDR3: TGTGCCATCTCAGGTATAGGGGGAGGGCCATCGGATACGCAGTATTTT. Translating gives CAISGIGGGPSDTQYF.

This rearrangement joins TRBV12-3 or TRBV12-4 to TRBJ1-3; no clear D gene. Trimming stripped 6 bases from V and 9 bases from J, with 12 bases between. The CDR3 spans 12 residues. CDR3 DNA: TGTGCCAGCAGCCCCGCCCGGGGCACCATATATTTT. Amino acids: CASSPARGTIYF.

The gene calls are TRBV27 and TRBJ2-6; 8 bases match TRBD1. The V segment lost 6 bases and the J segment 0 bases; nucleotides outside the gene matches: 7. The germline V gene encodes CDR1 MNHEY and CDR2 SMNVEV (reference sequence). This CDR3 has 17 amino acids. DNA of the CDR3: TGTGCCAGCAGCCCCGGGACAGGCCGCTCTGGGGCCAACGTCCTGACTTTC. Translating it yields CASSPGTGRSGANVLTF. Filled out from reference TRBV27 and TRBJ2-6, the complete variable domain reads EAQVTQNPRYLITVTGKKLTVTCSQNMNHEYMSWYRQDPGLGLRQIYYSMNVEVTDKGDVPEGYKVSRKEKRNFPLILESPSPNQTSLYFCASSPGTGRSGANVLTFGAGSRLTVL.

There are a few counts of this clone. The rearrangement uses TRBV24-1 and TRBJ2-5, with D possibly matching TRBD1 (5 bases). Germline loops: CDR1 KGHDR, CDR2 SFDVKD. The CDR3 extends over 15 amino acids. V was pared by 3 bases and J by 2 bases, with 12 bases between. The CDR3 loop reads CATSDLQGDQETQYF. CDR3 in DNA: TGTGCCACCAGTGATCTTCAAGGGGATCAAGAGACCCAGTACTTC.

The rearrangement links TRBV15 to TRBJ2-5, with TRBD2 identical over 10 bases. Germline V CDR1 and CDR2: LNHNV, YYDKDF (reference sequence). The CDR3 extends over 15 amino acids. V trimming: 1 base; J trimming: 5 bases; junction bases outside the gene matches: 4. In DNA, the CDR3 is TGTGCCACCAGCAGAGCTAGCGGGAGTAGTGAGACCCAGTACTTC. Its translation: CATSRASGSSETQYF.

J is TRBJ1-1 and V is TRBV6-5; possibly TRBD1 for D (6 bases). Germline V gene data show CDR1 as MNHEY and CDR2 as SVGAGI. The CDR3 runs 14 residues. Trimming left V 5 bases short and J 4 bases short, with 14 bases between. The CDR3 sequence: CASSHTGMGTEAFF. As DNA, the CDR3 is TGTGCCAGCAGTCACACAGGGATGGGCACTGAAGCTTTCTTT.

The chain links TRBV7-9 to TRBJ2-1; D gene uncertain. V was shortened by 5 bases and J by 11 bases, with 13 bases between the two germline ends. CDR1 SEHNR and CDR2 FQNEAQ come from the germline V gene (reference sequence). This CDR3 spans 12 amino acids. CDR3 in DNA: TGTGCCAGCAGCCTAATCCAAGAAAAGCAGTTCTTC. Protein sequence: CASSLIQEKQFF. Full variable domain (missing parts from reference TRBV7-9 and TRBJ2-1): DTGVSQNPRHKITKRGQNVTFRCDPISEHNRLYWYRQTLGQGPEFLTYFQNEAQLEKSRLLSDRFSAERPKGSFSTLEIQRTEQGDSAMYLCASSLIQEKQFFGPGTRLTVL.

The rearrangement links TRBV11-2 to TRBJ1-4; no firm D call. The CDR3 consists of 14 residues. Germline values: CDR1 SGHAT, CDR2 FQNNGV. V lost 5 bases and J lost 3, with 10 bases in between. The CDR3 loop reads CASSLTYPNEKLFF. Written as DNA, the CDR3 is TGTGCCAGCAGCCTCACCTACCCTAATGAAAAACTGTTTTTT.

Only a few counts were recorded for this clone. This chain uses TRBV19 with TRBJ1-1, with a tentative D call TRBD1 (5 bases). Trimming removed 1 base from V and 5 bases from J, with 11 bases in between. The CDR3 consists of 14 residues. CDR1 LNHDA and CDR2 SQIVND come from the germline V gene (reference sequence). Here the CDR3 DNA reads TGTGCCAGTAGTATAGGGGGGGAACGGACTGAAGCTTTCTTT. Protein product: CASSIGGERTEAFF.